This TCR beta chain was found in a study of CD8+CD57+ T cells in acquired aplastic anemia. Study details: CD4+ and CD8+ cells, once sorted, gave DNA averaging about 3.4 ug.

Study outcomes and limitations: Comparison of patients with controls identified roughly 27 shared CD8+ CDR3 sequences.

On this clonotype itself: Its matching antigen is unknown. At one end the junction does not follow the germline gene, possibly because of a read error.

The germline V gene has CDR1 SGDLS and CDR2 YYNGEE. The CDR3 covers 15 residues. Researchers used genomic DNA as the template to profile TCR beta VDJ and CDR3. MiXCR, applied by TCRdb to the reads, yields one record per CDR3 protein. The table lists roughly 240,000 distinct CDR3 sequences, 45% to 50% of them singletons. Those patients picked for sequencing had displayed CD8+CD57+ cell expansion on flow cytometry. Blood sampling was performed on the patients, and none of them had received therapy by then. This chain connects TRBV9 to TRBJ2-2; D perhaps matches TRBD1 (5 bases). This receptor was obtained from a human donor with aplastic anemia. Specimen: sorted CD4+, CD8+, or CD8+CD57+ T cells (not recorded which) from PBMCs. The CDR3 DNA reads TGTGCCAGCAACTTGGACAAGGAATACCACAATGAGCAGTTTTTT. Translation gives CASNLDKEYHNEQFF.